The 25 T cell receptor beta chains below were found in one sample sequenced in a study of lymphopenia after photon versus proton radiotherapy. TCRdb's table, derived via immunoSEQ multiplex PCR, lists solely in-frame clones and lacks some. The table includes around 59,000 clones, 84% detected once. Sample: peripheral blood, taken from a patient treated with proton-based radiotherapy. These receptors were obtained from a man aged 60 to 75 with pancreatic cancer.

V gene TRBV19 combines with J gene TRBJ2-2; D tentatively fits TRBD1 or TRBD2 (5 bases each). CDR1 LNHDA and CDR2 SQIVND come from the germline V gene (reference sequence). This CDR3 is 15 amino acids long. Trimming took 3 bases from V and 4 from J, leaving 12 bases between them. CDR3 region: CASSIASGTTGELFF. Written as DNA, the CDR3 is TGTGCCAGTAGTATTGCATCCGGGACCACCGGGGAGCTGTTTTTT.

V is TRBV4-1 and J is TRBJ2-7; maybe TRBD2 (5 bases). V was pared by 0 bases and J by 4 bases, with 16 bases between. Germline-derived CDR1 and CDR2 are MGHRA and YSYEKL. The CDR3 runs 16 residues. DNA of the CDR3: TGCGCCAGCAGCCAAGAAAACAGCGGCGGACTTTACGAGCAGTACTTC. Its translation is CASSQENSGGLYEQYF.

The genes are TRBV5-6 and TRBJ2-2, with 7 bases matching TRBD1. Germline V lookup: CDR1 SGHDT, CDR2 YYEEEE. J was trimmed by 1 base and V by 5 bases; bases with no gene match: 2. The CDR3 consists of 14 residues. This CDR3 is CASRRTGNTGELFF. In DNA, the CDR3 is TGTGCCAGCAGACGGACAGGGAACACCGGGGAGCTGTTTTTT.

The chain is built from TRBV9 and TRBJ2-1; maybe TRBD1 (6 bases). The V gene lost 1 base and the J gene lost 6 bases, with 17 bases spanning the gap. CDR3 length: 16 amino acids. CDR1 and CDR2 (germline): SGDLS, YYNGEE. CDR3 nucleotide sequence: TGTGCCAGCAGCGTAACAGGGACGAGGGAGAGCAATGAGCAGTTCTTC. It is translated as CASSVTGTRESNEQFF.

There are a few counts of this clone. The chain recombines TRBV13 with TRBJ1-1; D may be TRBD1 (5 bases). Germline V lookup: CDR1 PRHDT, CDR2 FYEKMQ (reference sequence). The V and J ends lost 5 bases and 7 bases respectively, with 26 bases between them. The CDR3 sequence is 17 residues long. Written as DNA, the CDR3 is TGTGCCAGCAGCGAAAATGCACCCGGAGAGGGGAGTAATGAAGCTTTCTTT. Translated, it gives CASSENAPGEGSNEAFF. Together with reference TRBV13 and TRBJ1-1, the CDR3 gives the full variable domain: AAGVIQSPRHLIKEKRETATLKCYPIPRHDTVYWYQQGPGQDPQFLISFYEKMQSDKGSIPDRFSAQQFSDYHSELNMSSLELGDSALYFCASSENAPGEGSNEAFFGQGTRLTVV.

This chain links TRBV2 with TRBJ2-4; D perhaps matches TRBD1 (6 bases). The CDR3 extends over 13 amino acids. V was pared by 6 bases and J by 6 bases, with 12 bases between. Germline V gene sequence: CDR1 SNHLY, CDR2 FYNNEI. The CDR3 nucleotides read TGTGCCAGCAGGAGCACAGGGATAAACATTCAGTACTTC. This encodes CASRSTGINIQYF. The whole variable domain, filled in from reference TRBV2 and TRBJ2-4, reads EPEVTQTPSHQVTQMGQEVILRCVPISNHLYFYWYRQILGQKVEFLVSFYNNEISEKSEIFDDQFSVERPDGSNFTLKIRSTKLEDSAMYFCASRSTGINIQYFGAGTRLSVL.

This clone was detected only a few times. The CDR3 loop reads CASRLGTSGSNEQFF. CDR3 DNA sequence: TGTGCCAGCAGACTTGGGACTAGCGGGAGCAATGAGCAGTTCTTC. The V gene is TRBV16, the J gene TRBJ2-1, with 14 bases fitting TRBD2. V lost 6 bases and J lost 6; bases outside the gene matches: 4. CDR3 length: 15 amino acids. Germline CDR1 reads KGHSY; CDR2 reads FQNENV.

The rearrangement uses TRBV5-5 and TRBJ2-5; the D gene is possibly TRBD1 (6 bases). The V and J ends lost 0 bases and 6 bases respectively, with 12 bases between them. Germline V CDR1 and CDR2: SGHKS, YYEKEE (reference sequence). The CDR3 is 14 amino acids. The CDR3, as DNA: TGTGCCAGCAGCTTGGGACAGGAGTTGAAGACCCAGTACTTC. Protein sequence: CASSLGQELKTQYF.

A single count supports this clone. V gene TRBV6-6 combines with J gene TRBJ2-1; maybe TRBD2 (5 bases). This CDR3 has 15 amino acids. CDR1 is MNHNY and CDR2 is SVGAGI in the germline V gene (reference sequence). Trimming stripped 5 bases from V and 5 bases from J, with 16 bases between. As DNA, the CDR3 is TGTGCCAGCAGTCCCACTAGGAGCCAAGACAATGAGCAGTTCTTC. Its translation: CASSPTRSQDNEQFF.

This clone was detected only a few times. This rearrangement joins TRBV30 to TRBJ1-1; D ambiguous. The germline gives CDR1 GTSNPN, CDR2 SVGIG (reference sequence). Trimming took off 8 bases at V and 1 base at J, with 14 bases between the two ends. The CDR3 loop spans 13 amino acids. The CDR3 nucleotides are TGTGCCCACGGACGATTCTCGAACACTGAAGCTTTCTTT. Translated: CAHGRFSNTEAFF.

This clone has just a few counts. The chain uses TRBV30 and TRBJ2-3; 7 positions match TRBD1. The V and J ends lost 1 base and 6 bases, in that order; junction bases with no gene match: 10. Germline assignment: CDR1 GTSNPN and CDR2 SVGIG (reference sequence). The CDR3 runs to 15 residues. CDR3 region: CAWSASDRAVDTQYF. CDR3 in DNA: TGTGCCTGGAGTGCAAGTGACAGGGCCGTGGATACGCAGTATTTT.

The J gene is TRBJ1-4, the V gene TRBV9, with D hard to call. Per the germline V gene, CDR1 is SGDLS and CDR2 is YYNGEE. Trimming stripped 4 bases from V and 8 bases from J, with 18 bases between. This CDR3 spans 15 amino acids. This CDR3 reads CASSPIAGVGEKLFF. The CDR3 bases are TGTGCCAGCAGCCCCATTGCTGGGGTGGGGGAAAAACTGTTTTTT. The whole variable domain, filled in from reference TRBV9 and TRBJ1-4, reads DSGVTQTPKHLITATGQRVTLRCSPRSGDLSVYWYQQSLDQGLQFLIQYYNGEERAKGNILERFSAQQFPDLHSELNLSSLELGDSALYFCASSPIAGVGEKLFFGSGTQLSVL.

The chain recombines TRBV6-5 with TRBJ1-1; tentatively, D is TRBD1 (6 bases). CDR1 and CDR2 (germline): MNHEY, SVGAGI. This CDR3 has 14 residues. The ends were cut back, 2 bases at V and 4 bases at J, with 11 bases in the middle. This chain's CDR3 is CASSYQGSVTEAFF. CDR3 in DNA: TGTGCCAGCAGTTACCAGGGGTCGGTCACTGAAGCTTTCTTT.

The chain is built from TRBV11-2 and TRBJ2-4; possibly TRBD2 for D (5 bases). Looked up from germline, CDR1 is SGHAT and CDR2 is FQNNGV. The CDR3 covers 14 residues. Trimming left V 4 bases short and J 8 bases short, with 15 bases between. CDR3 protein: CASSSTITGYIQYF. CDR3 sequence (DNA): TGTGCCAGCAGCTCGACTATTACGGGGTACATTCAGTACTTC.

The chain joins TRBV5-1 to TRBJ1-2, with D possibly matching TRBD1 (5 bases). The V end was cut by 4 bases, the J end by 1 base, with 23 bases between. The CDR3 extends over 18 amino acids. Germline CDR1 and CDR2: SGHRS and YFSETQ. This chain's CDR3 is CASSREIGLTANNYGYTF. The DNA for the CDR3 is TGCGCCAGCAGCCGCGAAATTGGATTGACAGCGAATAACTATGGCTACACCTTC.

The chain is built from TRBV27 and TRBJ2-3; D unresolved. Germline CDR1 and CDR2: MNHEY and SMNVEV (reference sequence). The V end lost 6 bases, the J end lost 5 bases, and 12 bases lay between the germline ends. The CDR3 extends over 13 amino acids. Written as DNA, the CDR3 is TGTGCCAGCAGATATTCCTTTGGAGATACGCAGTATTTT. Amino acids: CASRYSFGDTQYF.

The chain carries TRBV11-3 and TRBJ1-1; 8 bases map to TRBD1. V was pared by 4 bases and J by 6 bases, with 7 bases of the junction left unmatched. From germline, CDR1 is SGHNT and CDR2 YENEEA. This CDR3 contains 14 residues. CDR3: CASSSRRQGPEAFF. The CDR3 nucleotides are TGTGCCAGCAGCTCCCGACGACAGGGGCCTGAAGCTTTCTTT.

The J gene is TRBJ2-2, the V gene TRBV7-3; D remains unclear. Trimming left V 2 bases short and J 7 bases short, with 5 bases between. This CDR3 contains 12 residues. CDR1 and CDR2 (germline): SGHTA, FQGTGA. Here the CDR3 DNA reads TGTGCCAGCAGCTTAGACGGCGGGGAGCTGTTTTTT. This gives the protein CASSLDGGELFF.

Comment on this clone: The identical CDR3 is also encoded by other nucleotide sequences in the sample. The genes are TRBV5-6 and TRBJ1-4; TRBD1 agrees at 7 bases. The germline V gene has CDR1 SGHDT and CDR2 YYEEEE. The J segment lost 3 bases and the V segment lost 0 bases, leaving 5 bases of the junction unmatched. The CDR3 extends over 16 amino acids. The CDR3 bases are TGTGCCAGCAGCTTGGGCAGGGGGAGGTCTAATGAAAAACTGTTTTTT. Translated, it gives CASSLGRGRSNEKLFF.

V usage is TRBV7-2 and J usage is TRBJ2-7, with D perhaps TRBD2 (5 bases). CDR3 size: 12 residues. Germline values: CDR1 SGHTA, CDR2 FQGNSA. Trimming cost V 8 bases and J 3 bases, with 11 bases left between them. CDR3 in DNA: TGTGCCAGCGGGCTAGCCCACTACGAGCAGTACTTC. It translates to CASGLAHYEQYF.

The chain joins TRBV30 to TRBJ2-1; D is possibly TRBD2 (5 bases). V was shortened by 0 bases and J by 10 bases, with 19 bases between the two germline ends. Germline assignment: CDR1 GTSNPN and CDR2 SVGIG (reference sequence). The CDR3 consists of 15 residues. CDR3: CAWSVPAGPSGEQFF. The CDR3 DNA sequence: TGTGCCTGGAGTGTACCAGCAGGTCCCTCGGGAGAGCAGTTCTTC.

This clone was observed a handful of times. The V call is TRBV6-1, the J call TRBJ2-7; no firm D call. This CDR3 spans 11 amino acids. The germline gives CDR1 MNHNS, CDR2 SASEGT. Trimming left V 9 bases short and J 5 bases short, with 11 bases between. The CDR3 region is CASGWSDEQYF. The CDR3 DNA follows: TGTGCCAGTGGGTGGAGCGACGAGCAGTACTTC.

The rearrangement links TRBV5-1 to TRBJ2-3, with 10 positions matching TRBD2. V dropped 1 base and J dropped 0; count of bases not matched to a gene: 5. Germline CDR1 is SGHRS and CDR2 is YFSETQ. The CDR3 has 17 residues. CDR3 in DNA: TGCGCCAGCAGCTTGACTAGCGGGATTCCTAGCACAGATACGCAGTATTTT. Its protein product is CASSLTSGIPSTDTQYF. Together with reference TRBV5-1 and TRBJ2-3, the CDR3 gives the full variable domain: KAGVTQTPRYLIKTRGQQVTLSCSPISGHRSVSWYQQTPGQGLQFLFEYFSETQRNKGNFPGRFSGRQFSNSRSEMNVSTLELGDSALYLCASSLTSGIPSTDTQYFGPGTRLTVL.

This clone was recorded once. This chain uses TRBV28 with TRBJ2-7, with D possibly matching TRBD2 (6 bases). Trimming shortened V by 4 bases and J by 6 bases, and 25 bases separated the two germline ends. The germline gives CDR1 MDHEN, CDR2 SYDVKM. The CDR3 consists of 17 residues. The CDR3 region is CASSSHPPGTFVGEQYF. CDR3 nucleotide sequence: TGTGCCAGCAGTTCTCATCCGCCCGGGACTTTCGTCGGCGAGCAGTACTTC.

J is TRBJ2-2 and V is TRBV5-1; 10 bases fit TRBD1. Germline V CDR1 and CDR2: SGHRS, YFSETQ. The CDR3 has 15 amino acids. The ends lost 4 bases at V and 5 bases at J; junction bases unmatched: 5. In DNA form, the CDR3 reads TGCGCCAGCAGCGGGACAGGGGTAGGGACCGGGGAGCTGTTTTTT. Its translation: CASSGTGVGTGELFF. The full variable domain, rest sourced from reference TRBV5-1 and TRBJ2-2, is KAGVTQTPRYLIKTRGQQVTLSCSPISGHRSVSWYQQTPGQGLQFLFEYFSETQRNKGNFPGRFSGRQFSNSRSEMNVSTLELGDSALYLCASSGTGVGTGELFFGEGSRLTVL.